A selection of T cell receptor beta chains follows, all from one sample in a study of cytomegalovirus exposure and HLA in healthy donors. Sequenced by immunoSEQ multiplex PCR; TCRdb stores in-frame clones only, minus some. The repertoire holds some 50,000 clones, with around 68% as singletons. Material for sequencing was PBMCs. The origin of the receptors is a young man in good health and CMV-seronegative. The CDR3 runs from the conserved cysteine through the conserved F or W. The order of the fields is D gene, V gene, clone size, J gene, CDR3 protein, CDR3 DNA. D genes are given only for firm matches. Only part of the rows carry a size: once, few, many, or a class if the clone is expanded.

D: TRBD1
V: TRBV19
size: once
J: TRBJ1-1
CDR3: CATRGGGMNTEAFF
DNA: TGTGCCACCCGAGGGGGCGGAATGAACACTGAAGCTTTCTTT

D: TRBD1
V: TRBV9
size: NA
J: TRBJ2-7
CDR3: CASSGRDRGPHEQYF
DNA: TGTGCCAGCAGCGGGAGGGACAGGGGGCCACACGAGCAGTACTTC

D: NA
V: TRBV5-4
size: once
J: TRBJ2-7
CDR3: CASSRGGSSYEQYF
DNA: TGTGCCAGCAGCCGTGGAGGGAGCTCCTACGAGCAGTACTTC

D: TRBD1
V: TRBV30
size: NA
J: TRBJ1-4
CDR3: CAWSARQGYNEKLFF
DNA: TGTGCCTGGAGTGCCAGACAGGGGTATAATGAAAAACTGTTTTTT

D: NA
V: TRBV11-2
size: NA
J: TRBJ2-3
CDR3: CASSLDRGGADTDTQYF
DNA: TGTGCCAGCAGCTTAGATCGCGGAGGGGCGGACACAGATACGCAGTATTTT

D: TRBD2
V: TRBV5-6
size: NA
J: TRBJ2-1
CDR3: CASSHYTSGSVNEQFF
DNA: TGTGCCAGCAGCCACTACACTAGCGGGAGTGTAAATGAGCAGTTCTTC

D: NA
V: TRBV5-1
size: NA
J: TRBJ2-1
CDR3: CASSLPLYNEQFF
DNA: TGCGCCAGCAGCTTGCCCTTATACAATGAGCAGTTCTTC

D: TRBD1
V: TRBV6-5
size: NA
J: TRBJ1-2
CDR3: CASSYTGTGPDYGYTF
DNA: TGTGCCAGCAGTTACACCGGGACAGGGCCTGACTATGGCTACACCTTC

D: NA
V: TRBV5-1
size: NA
J: TRBJ2-4
CDR3: CASSWTGDSAKYF
DNA: TGCGCCAGCAGCTGGACCGGAGACAGCGCAAAGTACTTC

D: TRBD2
V: TRBV5-4
size: few
J: TRBJ2-7
CDR3: CASSDYLADSSYEQYF
DNA: TGTGCCAGCAGCGACTACCTAGCGGATAGCTCCTACGAGCAGTACTTC

D: NA
V: TRBV5-1
size: NA
J: TRBJ2-5
CDR3: CASSLWSGETQYF
DNA: TGCGCCAGCAGCTTGTGGAGTGGGGAGACCCAGTACTTC